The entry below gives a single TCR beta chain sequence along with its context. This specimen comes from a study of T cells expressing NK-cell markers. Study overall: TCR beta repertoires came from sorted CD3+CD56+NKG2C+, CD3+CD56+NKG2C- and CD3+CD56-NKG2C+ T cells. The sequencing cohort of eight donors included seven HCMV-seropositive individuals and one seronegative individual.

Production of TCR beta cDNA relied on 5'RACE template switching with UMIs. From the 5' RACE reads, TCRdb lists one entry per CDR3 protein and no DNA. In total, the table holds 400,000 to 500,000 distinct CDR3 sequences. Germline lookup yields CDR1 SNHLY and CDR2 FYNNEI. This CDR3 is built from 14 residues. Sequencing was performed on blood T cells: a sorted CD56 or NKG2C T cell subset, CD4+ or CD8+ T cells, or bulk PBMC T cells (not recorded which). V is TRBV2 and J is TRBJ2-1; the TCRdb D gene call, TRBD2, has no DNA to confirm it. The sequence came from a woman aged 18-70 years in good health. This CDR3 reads CASERAWIHNEQFF. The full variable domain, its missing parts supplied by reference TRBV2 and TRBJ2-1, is EPEVTQTPSHQVTQMGQEVILRCVPISNHLYFYWYRQILGQKVEFLVSFYNNEISEKSEIFDDQFSVERPDGSNFTLKIRSTKLEDSAMYFCASERAWIHNEQFFGPGTRLTVL.